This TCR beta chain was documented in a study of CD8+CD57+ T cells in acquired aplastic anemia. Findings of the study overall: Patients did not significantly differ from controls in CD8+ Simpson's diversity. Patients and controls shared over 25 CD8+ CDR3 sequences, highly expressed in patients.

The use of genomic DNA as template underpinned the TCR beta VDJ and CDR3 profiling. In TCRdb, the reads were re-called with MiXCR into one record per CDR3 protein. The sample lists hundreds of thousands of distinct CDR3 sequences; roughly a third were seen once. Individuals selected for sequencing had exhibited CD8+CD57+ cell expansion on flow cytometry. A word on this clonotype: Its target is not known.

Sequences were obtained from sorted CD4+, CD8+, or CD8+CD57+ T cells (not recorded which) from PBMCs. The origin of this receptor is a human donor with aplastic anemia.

CDR3 bases: TGTGCCAGTAGGGGGACAGGGGTGGGTCAGCCCCAGCATTTT. Translated, it gives CASRGTGVGQPQHF. The J gene is TRBJ1-5, the V gene TRBV19; 10 nucleotides agree with TRBD1. J was trimmed by 6 bases and V by 6 bases; bases with no gene match: 5. Per the germline V gene, CDR1 is LNHDA and CDR2 is SQIVND (reference sequence). This CDR3 is built from 14 residues. Full variable domain (missing parts from reference TRBV19 and TRBJ1-5): DGGITQSPKYLFRKEGQNVTLSCEQNLNHDAMYWYRQDPGQGLRLIYYSQIVNDFQKGDIAEGYSVSREKKESFPLTVTSAQKNPTAFYLCASRGTGVGQPQHFGDGTRLSIL.